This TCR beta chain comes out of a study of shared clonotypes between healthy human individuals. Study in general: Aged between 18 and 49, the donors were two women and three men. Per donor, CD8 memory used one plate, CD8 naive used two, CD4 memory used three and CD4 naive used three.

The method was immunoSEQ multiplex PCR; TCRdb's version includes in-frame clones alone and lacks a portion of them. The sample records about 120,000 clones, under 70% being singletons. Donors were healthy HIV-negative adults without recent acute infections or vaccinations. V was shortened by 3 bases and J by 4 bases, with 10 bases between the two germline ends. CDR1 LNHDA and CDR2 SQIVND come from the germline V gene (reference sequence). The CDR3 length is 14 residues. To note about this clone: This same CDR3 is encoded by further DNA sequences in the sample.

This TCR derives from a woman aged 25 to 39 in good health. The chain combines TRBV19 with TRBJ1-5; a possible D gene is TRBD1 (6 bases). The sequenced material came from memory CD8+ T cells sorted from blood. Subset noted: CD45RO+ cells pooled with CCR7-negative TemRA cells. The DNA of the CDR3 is TGTGCCAGTAGTATTTGGGGGGCGAATCAGCCCCAGCATTTT. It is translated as CASSIWGANQPQHF. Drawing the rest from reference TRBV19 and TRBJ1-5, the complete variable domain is DGGITQSPKYLFRKEGQNVTLSCEQNLNHDAMYWYRQDPGQGLRLIYYSQIVNDFQKGDIAEGYSVSREKKESFPLTVTSAQKNPTAFYLCASSIWGANQPQHFGDGTRLSIL.